This T cell receptor beta chain was found in a study of prognosis after radiotherapy for stage I lung cancer. Study-level points and caveats: There was no determination made of whether the expanded TCR clones were tumor-specific.

CDR1 is SGHAT and CDR2 is FQDESV in the germline V gene (reference sequence). The V end was cut by 5 bases, the J end by 9 bases, with 26 bases between. CDR3 length: 17 residues. Using two-round multiplex PCR, the authors amplified TCR beta CDR3 from genomic DNA. Amplification in first-round PCR relied on primers specific to each TRBV and TRBJ gene. TCRdb processed the multiplex PCR reads anew with MiXCR; each CDR3 protein has one entry. This table holds fewer than 65,000 distinct CDR3 sequences, approximately 30% found once. Concerning this clonotype: Its antigen is not known.

This sequence was found in a donor aged 50 or older with non-small cell lung cancer. The material was PBMCs, obtained before or after stereotactic body radiation therapy (not recorded which). The chain uses TRBV11-1 and TRBJ2-1; either TRBD1 or TRBD2 may supply D (7 bases each). The CDR3 coding sequence is TGTGCCAGCAGCAACCGAGGGGGGAGGGGGCCCACGGGTGAGCAGTTCTTC. This encodes CASSNRGGRGPTGEQFF.